This is a list of T cell receptor beta chains from one sample in a study of OX40 agonist ivuxolimab in advanced cancers. This table comes from immunoSEQ multiplex PCR, and its TCRdb copy is limited to in-frame clones, with some not included. Altogether some 11,000 clones are present, around nine tenths being singletons, with the ten largest covering 25% to 30%. Source: CD4+ or CD8+ T cells sorted from blood, taken in a trial of the OX40 agonist ivuxolimab. These receptors all come from an adult with an advanced solid tumor such as melanoma, head and neck, liver or kidney cancer. Each CDR3 is given with its conserved first and last residue. Each record gives: V gene, J gene, clone size, D gene, CDR3 DNA, CDR3 protein. A D gene is named only where the DNA matches it firmly. The size entry is marked missing in some rows and otherwise reads once, few, many or a size class.

V: TRBV6-4; J: TRBJ2-3; size: .; D: .; DNA: TGTGCCAGCAGTGACGGGTCGGGCCACACAGATACGCAGTATTTT; CDR3: CASSDGSGHTDTQYF
V: TRBV29-1; J: TRBJ2-7; size: large; D: .; DNA: TGCAGCGTTGAAGACAGCTCCTACGAGCAGTACTTC; CDR3: CSVEDSSYEQYF
V: TRBV4-1; J: TRBJ1-5; size: .; D: .; DNA: TGCGCCAGCAGCCTCAACAATAATCAGCCCCAGCATTTT; CDR3: CASSLNNNQPQHF
V: TRBV5-4; J: TRBJ2-1; size: .; D: .; DNA: TGTGCCAGCAGCCAGGAATCCGTCAATGAGCAGTTCTTC; CDR3: CASSQESVNEQFF
V: TRBV27; J: TRBJ1-1; size: few; D: .; DNA: TGTGCCAGCAGTTTCACGGGGCCCAACACTGAAGCTTTCTTT; CDR3: CASSFTGPNTEAFF
V: TRBV27; J: TRBJ1-1; size: few; D: .; DNA: TGTGCCAGCAGTCAGTACAGGGCCCTGAACACTGAAGCTTTCTTT; CDR3: CASSQYRALNTEAFF
V: TRBV11-2; J: TRBJ2-7; size: .; D: .; DNA: TGTGCCAGCAGCCCGGGTGGCTACGAGCAGTACTTC; CDR3: CASSPGGYEQYF
V: TRBV15; J: TRBJ1-5; size: .; D: .; DNA: TGTGCCACCAGCAGAGATGGGCCTTTCGGGCCCCAGCATTTT; CDR3: CATSRDGPFGPQHF
V: TRBV6-5; J: TRBJ2-7; size: .; D: TRBD1; DNA: TGTGCCAGCGCTTCCGGGACAGTATCCTACGAGCAGTACTTC; CDR3: CASASGTVSYEQYF
V: TRBV27; J: TRBJ2-1; size: .; D: TRBD2; DNA: TGTGCCAGCAGTTTCGATAGCGGGGCTTACAATGAGCAGTTCTTC; CDR3: CASSFDSGAYNEQFF
V: TRBV4-1; J: TRBJ2-7; size: once; D: TRBD2; DNA: TGCGCCAGCAGCCAAGATGGTAGCGGGAGTCTTAGATACGAGCAGTACTTC; CDR3: CASSQDGSGSLRYEQYF
V: TRBV7-6; J: TRBJ1-5; size: .; D: .; DNA: TGTGCCAGCAGCTTAGCGGGGGGGTATCAGCCCCAGCATTTT; CDR3: CASSLAGGYQPQHF
V: TRBV7-2; J: TRBJ2-7; size: .; D: TRBD1; DNA: TGTGCCAGCAGCCACCGGGGGACAGGGTCCTACGAGCAGTACTTC; CDR3: CASSHRGTGSYEQYF
V: TRBV4-1; J: TRBJ1-5; size: once; D: TRBD1; DNA: TGCGCCAGCAGCCAAAACAGGGGAAGCAATCAGCCCCAGCATTTT; CDR3: CASSQNRGSNQPQHF
V: TRBV4-1; J: TRBJ1-1; size: .; D: .; DNA: TGCGCCAGCAGCCAACTTACAACAGGACCGAACACTGAAGCTTTCTTT; CDR3: CASSQLTTGPNTEAFF
V: TRBV9; J: TRBJ2-6; size: .; D: TRBD2; DNA: TGTGCCAGCAGCCATCTTTCGGGGGAGCGGGAGGGGGCTGGGGCCAACGTCCTGACTTTC; CDR3: CASSHLSGEREGAGANVLTF
V: TRBV5-6; J: TRBJ2-3; size: .; D: .; DNA: TGTGCCAGCAGCTTGGGTGGACGACCCAGAACAGATACGCAGTATTTT; CDR3: CASSLGGRPRTDTQYF
V: TRBV9; J: TRBJ2-5; size: .; D: .; DNA: TGTGCCAGCAGCGCCCGTAGCCGGGGGGCGGTGGGAGAGACCCAGTACTTC; CDR3: CASSARSRGAVGETQYF
V: TRBV6-5; J: TRBJ2-3; size: .; D: .; DNA: TGTGCCAGCAGTTACGGGGCGGGCACAGATACGCAGTATTTT; CDR3: CASSYGAGTDTQYF
V: TRBV5-6; J: TRBJ2-7; size: .; D: .; DNA: TGTGCCAGCAGCACCGCCCGGGGCTTCTACGAGCAGTACTTC; CDR3: CASSTARGFYEQYF
V: TRBV29-1; J: TRBJ2-7; size: .; D: TRBD2; DNA: TGCAGCGTTGAATTTACTAGCGGGAGCTCCTACGAGCAGTACTTC; CDR3: CSVEFTSGSSYEQYF
V: TRBV7-9; J: TRBJ1-1; size: once; D: .; DNA: TGTGCCAGCAGCTTTCTTAACGGGGCCATGAACACTGAAGCTTTCTTT; CDR3: CASSFLNGAMNTEAFF
V: TRBV5-1; J: TRBJ2-1; size: .; D: TRBD2; DNA: TGCGCCAGCAGCTTGGAACAGCGGGAGATTACCAATGAGCAGTTCTTC; CDR3: CASSLEQREITNEQFF
V: TRBV29-1; J: TRBJ2-1; size: .; D: .; DNA: TGCAGCGTTCAGGGGGGACAGTGGGCGTCCAATGAGCAGTTCTTC; CDR3: CSVQGGQWASNEQFF
V: TRBV4-1; J: TRBJ2-7; size: .; D: TRBD2; DNA: TGCGCCAGCAGCCCCCGGACTAGCGGTTCCTACGAGCAGTACTTC; CDR3: CASSPRTSGSYEQYF
V: TRBV11-3; J: TRBJ2-5; size: .; D: .; DNA: TGTGCCAGCAGCCCCACGGGGGCAGAGACCCAGTACTTC; CDR3: CASSPTGAETQYF
V: TRBV7-9; J: TRBJ2-7; size: .; D: .; DNA: TGTGCCAGCAGCTATCCGGGACACCTCTACGAGCAGTACTTC; CDR3: CASSYPGHLYEQYF
V: TRBV4-1; J: TRBJ2-3; size: .; D: .; DNA: TGCGCCAGCAGCCCACGGGGGCCCACAGATACGCAGTATTTT; CDR3: CASSPRGPTDTQYF
V: TRBV7-6; J: TRBJ2-1; size: .; D: .; DNA: TGTGCCAGCAGCTTAGCTCCCCTAGGCGGGAAATACAATGAGCAGTTCTTC; CDR3: CASSLAPLGGKYNEQFF
V: TRBV28; J: TRBJ2-5; size: .; D: .; DNA: TGTGCCAGCAGTTTAGCCCGGGATACGATGGGAGAGACCCAGTACTTC; CDR3: CASSLARDTMGETQYF